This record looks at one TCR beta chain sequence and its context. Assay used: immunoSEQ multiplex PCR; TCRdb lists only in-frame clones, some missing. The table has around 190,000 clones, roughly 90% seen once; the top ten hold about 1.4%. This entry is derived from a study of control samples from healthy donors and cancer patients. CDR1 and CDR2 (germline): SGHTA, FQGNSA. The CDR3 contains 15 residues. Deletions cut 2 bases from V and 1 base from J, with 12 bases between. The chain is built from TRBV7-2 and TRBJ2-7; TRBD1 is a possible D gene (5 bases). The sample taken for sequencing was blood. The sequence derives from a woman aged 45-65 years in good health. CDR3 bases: TGTGCCAGCAGCTTACAGGGAATGGGGTCCTACGAGCAGTACTTC. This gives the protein CASSLQGMGSYEQYF.